The 17 T cell receptor beta chains below come from one sample, sequenced in a study of patients and donors after allogeneic stem cell transplantation. MiXCR, applied by TCRdb to the RT-PCR reads, yields one record per CDR3 protein. The repertoire holds about 74,000 distinct CDR3 sequences, with around 27% as singletons. Sequenced material: blood, either unsorted or a sorted T cell fraction (not recorded which). The receptors were sampled from a human donor who was either an allogeneic HSCT recipient or a stem cell or donor lymphocyte infusion donor (not recorded which). It is not recorded whose cells these are; they may come from a transplant donor.

This sequence joins TRBV12-3 or TRBV12-4 and TRBJ1-1; unclear D gene. There are 14 residues in the CDR3. Deletions cut 4 bases from V and 1 base from J, with 10 bases between. The CDR3 region has the DNA TGTGCCAGCAGTTCCCATACTACGAACACTGAAGCTTTCTTT. It specifies CASSSHTTNTEAFF.

Only a few counts were recorded for this clonotype. This rearrangement joins TRBV18 to TRBJ2-1; D not certain. CDR1 is KGHSH, CDR2 LQKENI, per germline. The CDR3 is 18 amino acids. V was pared by 0 bases and J by 0 bases, with 15 bases between. CDR3 sequence reads: CASSPPVSARSSYNEQFF. The CDR3 DNA reads TGTGCCAGCTCACCACCGGTCTCGGCCCGGAGCTCCTACAATGAGCAGTTCTTC.

J is TRBJ1-3 and V is TRBV12-3 or TRBV12-4; 7 bases map to TRBD1. J gave up 0 bases and V 6 bases, and 2 bases lay outside the gene matches. The CDR3 is made up of 14 amino acids. CDR3 coding DNA: TGTGCCAGCAGCCCAGGGGGCTCTGGAAACACCATATATTTT. It translates to CASSPGGSGNTIYF.

This clonotype was observed a handful of times. The genes are TRBV7-2 and TRBJ1-4; a possible D gene is TRBD1 (6 bases). The V end lost 1 base, the J end lost 6 bases, and 6 bases lay between the germline ends. The V gene's germline CDR1 is SGHTA and CDR2 FQGNSA. The CDR3 spans 13 residues. CDR3 residues: CASSLGTDEKLFF. The CDR3 DNA follows: TGTGCCAGCAGCTTAGGGACAGATGAAAAACTGTTTTTT. Complete variable domain (other parts from reference TRBV7-2 and TRBJ1-4): GAGVSQSPSNKVTEKGKDVELRCDPISGHTALYWYRQSLGQGLEFLIYFQGNSAPDKSGLPSDRFSAERTGGSVSTLTIQRTQQEDSAVYLCASSLGTDEKLFFGSGTQLSVL.

This clonotype was detected a few times. The chain carries TRBV6-5 and TRBJ1-1; D gene ambiguous. The CDR3 spans 11 residues. Germline assignment: CDR1 MNHEY and CDR2 SVGAGI. Trimming stripped 6 bases from V and 1 base from J, with 3 bases between. The CDR3 coding sequence is TGTGCCAGCAGGGGGAACACTGAAGCTTTCTTT. This codes for CASRGNTEAFF.

This clonotype has more than one count but fewer than ten. This chain links TRBV9 with TRBJ2-5; the D gene is possibly TRBD2 (6 bases). The CDR3 is made up of 16 amino acids. V gave up 0 bases and J gave up 2 bases, with 14 bases separating them. Germline V lookup: CDR1 SGDLS, CDR2 YYNGEE. The CDR3 DNA follows: TGTGCCAGCAGCGTAGGTGTGGGGGGTCTACAAGAGACCCAGTACTTC. Its translation is CASSVGVGGLQETQYF.

The chain's CDR3 is CASSYDASGRTFHEQYF. The CDR3 nucleotides are TGTGCCAGCAGTTACGACGCCAGCGGGAGGACGTTTCACGAGCAGTACTTC. The chain uses TRBV6-2 or TRBV6-3 and TRBJ2-7, with TRBD2 matching 9 bases. The CDR3 runs to 17 residues. J lost 5 bases, V lost 2 bases, and 13 bases had no gene match. The germline gives CDR1 MNHEY, CDR2 SVGEGT.

This clonotype was picked up a small number of times. The CDR3 reads CASSQEKAGDTIYTQYF. The CDR3, as DNA: TGTGCCAGCAGCCAAGAGAAGGCGGGGGACACCATTTATACGCAGTATTTT. This rearrangement joins TRBV3-1 to TRBJ2-3; TRBD2 might be the D (7 bases). From germline, CDR1 is LGHDT and CDR2 YNNKEL (reference sequence). The CDR3 has 17 amino acids. The V and J ends lost 0 bases and 7 bases respectively, with 20 bases between them.

This clonotype occurred once. The rearrangement joins TRBV5-1 to TRBJ2-3; a weak D match, TRBD2 (5 bases). Trimming pared 1 base from V and 4 bases from J, leaving 13 bases between. Germline CDR1 reads SGHRS; CDR2 reads YFSETQ. CDR3 size: 15 residues. DNA for the CDR3: TGCGCCAGCAGCTTGTTAGCGTGGGCTCCAGATACGCAGTATTTT. Translated: CASSLLAWAPDTQYF.

The V and J genes are TRBV5-6 and TRBJ2-1, with 8 bases aligning to TRBD1. The length of the CDR3 is 13 residues. Looked up from germline, CDR1 is SGHDT and CDR2 is YYEEEE. V lost 10 bases to trimming and J lost 3 bases; unmatched junction nucleotides: 6. CDR3 sequence reads: CAAAGGNYNEQFF. The CDR3 DNA sequence: TGTGCCGCAGCAGGGGGCAACTACAATGAGCAGTTCTTC. The whole variable domain, filled in from reference TRBV5-6 and TRBJ2-1, reads DAGVTQSPTHLIKTRGQQVTLRCSPKSGHDTVSWYQQALGQGPQFIFQYYEEEERQRGNFPDRFSGHQFPNYSSELNVNALLLGDSALYLCAAAGGNYNEQFFGPGTRLTVL.

The CDR3 DNA is TGCAGTGCTAGAGATAGGGTAGCGGGGCAGTTCTTC. Translating it yields CSARDRVAGQFF. V and J are TRBV20-1 and TRBJ2-1, with TRBD2 matching 7 bases. This CDR3 region has 12 residues. CDR1 is DFQATT and CDR2 is SNEGSKA in the germline V gene (reference sequence). Trimming took 0 bases from V and 12 from J; bases not matched to a gene: 5.

The chain employs TRBV29-1 and TRBJ1-5, with TRBD1 as a possible D gene (5 bases). V was clipped by 7 bases and J by 4 bases, with 14 bases between them. The CDR3 contains 13 residues. From germline, CDR1 is SQVTM and CDR2 ANQGSEA. This CDR3 reads CSGGAGINQPQHF. The CDR3 DNA reads TGCAGCGGCGGAGCAGGGATTAATCAGCCCCAGCATTTT. Full variable domain (rest looked up from reference TRBV29-1 and TRBJ1-5): SAVISQKPSRDICQRGTSLTIQCQVDSQVTMMFWYRQQPGQSLTLIATANQGSEATYESGFVIDKFPISRPNLTFSTLTVSNMSPEDSSIYLCSGGAGINQPQHFGDGTRLSIL.

J is TRBJ2-4 and V is TRBV25-1, with 7 bases identical to TRBD1. Germline V lookup: CDR1 MGHDK, CDR2 SYGVNS. J gave up 9 bases and V 2 bases, and 7 bases lay outside the gene matches. The CDR3 runs 14 residues. DNA of the CDR3: TGTGCCAGCAGTGAAGAAGGGGGCGAGACCATTCAGTACTTC. This codes for CASSEEGGETIQYF.

The V gene is TRBV24-1, the J gene TRBJ1-5; D is uncertain. CDR1 is KGHDR and CDR2 is SFDVKD in the germline V gene. Deletions cut 4 bases from V and 1 base from J, with 1 base between. The CDR3 length is 12 residues. The CDR3 coding sequence is TGTGCCACCAGTGACAGCAATCAGCCCCAGCATTTT. This encodes CATSDSNQPQHF.

This clonotype was observed a handful of times. The chain recombines TRBV7-9 with TRBJ2-2, with 7 bases lining up with TRBD2. The length of the CDR3 is 16 residues. The ends lost 5 bases at V and 2 bases at J; junction bases unmatched: 8. Germline CDR1 reads SEHNR; CDR2 reads FQNEAQ (reference sequence). CDR3 residues: CASSPRLAQNTGELFF. CDR3 nucleotide sequence: TGTGCCAGCAGCCCCAGACTAGCCCAAAACACCGGGGAGCTGTTTTTT.

In its sample, this clonotype was seen a few times. The chain is built from TRBV6-6 and TRBJ2-2; no clear D gene. CDR1 MNHNY and CDR2 SVGAGI come from the germline V gene (reference sequence). The CDR3 consists of 14 residues. V was trimmed by 6 bases and J by 4 bases, leaving 12 bases between them. CDR3 bases: TGTGCCAGCAGCCGCAGGTTTAGCACCGGGGAGCTGTTTTTT. As protein: CASSRRFSTGELFF.

This sequence joins TRBV7-9 and TRBJ1-1; TRBD1 might be the D (5 bases). Between the trimmed V and J ends, which lost 7 bases and 8 bases, there was a span of 20 bases. The CDR3 runs 14 residues. Looked up from germline, CDR1 is SEHNR and CDR2 is FQNEAQ (reference sequence). The CDR3 loop is CASNQLGQGYEAFF. Here the CDR3 DNA reads TGTGCCAGCAACCAGTTGGGTCAGGGATACGAAGCTTTCTTT.